This T cell receptor (beta chain) was captured in a study of CD8 T cells in ankylosing spondylitis. In the case of this clonotype: Its antigen is not known.

Each CDR3 protein is one row after TCRdb ran MiXCR on the 5' RACE reads. The profile covers hundreds of thousands of distinct CDR3 sequences, with around 17% appearing a single time and roughly 43% taken by the ten largest. Between the trimmed V and J ends, which lost 2 bases and 2 bases, there was a span of 12 bases. Germline-derived CDR1 and CDR2 are MNHEY and SVGEGT. The CDR3 spans 16 residues. Study-level findings and limits: Made up of roughly 8 highly homologous variants, a TCR beta motif appeared characteristic of ankylosing spondylitis blood.

The V gene is TRBV6-2 or TRBV6-3, the J gene TRBJ2-2; no clear D gene. The receptor was derived from a male donor with ankylosing spondylitis. Sequenced: blood, either unsorted or a sorted T cell fraction (not recorded which). Written as DNA, the CDR3 is TGTGCCAGCAGTTACGAAGTGTCCTTCAACACCGGGGAGCTGTTTTTT. It yields the protein CASSYEVSFNTGELFF.